This entry features one T cell receptor beta chain sequence. This sample was included in a study of blood T cell repertoires in COVID-19. Some clones are missing from TCRdb's copy, which holds only in-frame ones; the method was immunoSEQ multiplex PCR. Here the sample spans about 120,000 clones, 75% to 85% being singletons. The CDR3 totals 15 residues. Germline V gene sequence: CDR1 MNHEY, CDR2 SVGEGT. The J segment lost 2 bases and the V segment lost 5 bases, leaving 5 bases of the junction unmatched. The sequenced sample consisted of peripheral blood. The sequence was obtained from a human donor in a cohort sampled during active COVID-19. The chain has TRBV6-2 or TRBV6-3 and TRBJ2-1, with 8 bases aligning to TRBD1. The CDR3 DNA reads TGTGCCAGCAGTCACGGACAGGGCCCCTACAATGAGCAGTTCTTC. Translation gives CASSHGQGPYNEQFF.